A single sample gave rise to the 4 T cell receptor beta chains below, sequenced in a study of glioma-infiltrating T cells after dendritic cell vaccination (dated by TCRdb to 2016 to 2018). The library was prepared using the immunoSEQ multiplex PCR assay. Not all clones reach the TCRdb copy of this immuneACCESS table, which keeps in-frame sequences only. Checked studies attribute under half of the gap to unresolved V genes and leave the rest unexplained. The sample profile shows 3,000 to 4,000 clones; 90% to 95% of them were found once. The ten largest clones add up to about 5.5% of the sample. The input for sequencing was blood, taken before dendritic cell vaccination. The receptors here all came from a human donor with glioblastoma.

The rearrangement uses TRBV18 and TRBJ1-1; the D gene is possibly TRBD1 (6 bases). Germline CDR1 reads KGHSH; CDR2 reads LQKENI. V lost 6 bases and J lost 1, with 12 bases in between. CDR3 length: 14 residues. CDR3: CASSRGQSNTEAFF. Written as DNA, the CDR3 is TGTGCCAGCTCTCGCGGACAGTCGAACACTGAAGCTTTCTTT.

V gene TRBV6-1 combines with J gene TRBJ1-2; the match to TRBD1 covers 9 bases. The CDR3 extends over 13 amino acids. The ends lost 6 bases at V and 8 bases at J; junction bases unmatched: 7. Germline V gene data show CDR1 as MNHNS and CDR2 as SASEGT. CDR3 DNA sequence: TGTGCCAGCAGGCCGGGACAGGGATGGGGCTACACCTTC. Translated: CASRPGQGWGYTF.

This clone has a handful of counts. V and J are TRBV27 and TRBJ2-1, with a possible D match to TRBD2 (6 bases). The CDR3 has 19 amino acids. Germline V gene data show CDR1 as MNHEY and CDR2 as SMNVEV (reference sequence). Trimming removed 1 base from V and 7 bases from J, with 26 bases in between. For the CDR3, the DNA is TGTGCCAGCAGTTTATTCCCCCCTAGCGCGGGCCCGGGTGGGAATGAGCAGTTCTTC. Translated: CASSLFPPSAGPGGNEQFF.

The V and J genes are TRBV10-3 and TRBJ2-2, with TRBD2 identical over 7 bases. CDR3 length: 16 amino acids. Trimming took 6 bases from V and 5 from J; bases not matched to a gene: 12. The germline V gene encodes CDR1 ENHRY and CDR2 SYGVKD. CDR3 in amino acids: CAIRFAGGSGTGELFF. The CDR3 DNA is TGTGCCATCAGGTTTGCCGGCGGGAGCGGGACCGGGGAGCTGTTTTTT.